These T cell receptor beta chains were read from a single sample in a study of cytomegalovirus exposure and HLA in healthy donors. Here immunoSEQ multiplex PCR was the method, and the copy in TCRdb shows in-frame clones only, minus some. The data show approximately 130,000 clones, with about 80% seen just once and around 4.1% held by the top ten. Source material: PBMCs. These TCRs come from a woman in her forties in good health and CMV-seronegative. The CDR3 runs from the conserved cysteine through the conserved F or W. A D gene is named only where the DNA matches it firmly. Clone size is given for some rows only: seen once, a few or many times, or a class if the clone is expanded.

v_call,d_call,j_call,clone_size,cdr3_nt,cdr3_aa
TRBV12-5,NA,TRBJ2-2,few,TGTGCTAGTGGCTATACTTGGGCAGGGGGGACCGGGGAGCTGTTTTTT,CASGYTWAGGTGELFF
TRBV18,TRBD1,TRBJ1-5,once,TGTGCCAGCTCACCAGGGACAGGAATAAGCAATCAGCCCCAGCATTTT,CASSPGTGISNQPQHF
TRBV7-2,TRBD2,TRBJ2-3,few,TGTGCCAGCAGACATCCGGGACTAGCAACAGATACGCAGTATTTT,CASRHPGLATDTQYF
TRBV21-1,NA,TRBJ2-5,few,TGTGCCAGCAGCCTCAGACGACTAGCGGGGGAGGAGACCCAGTACTTC,CASSLRRLAGEETQYF
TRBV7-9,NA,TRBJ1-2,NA,TGTGCCAGCAGCACAGACAGATATGGCTACACCTTC,CASSTDRYGYTF
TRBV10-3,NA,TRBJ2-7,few,TGTGCCATCAGTGAGCCGGGCGGGCCGACCTCCTACGAGCAGTACTTC,CAISEPGGPTSYEQYF
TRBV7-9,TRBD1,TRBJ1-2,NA,TGTGCCAGCAGCAGGGGATTAGGGGACAGGGCCTATGGCTACACCTTC,CASSRGLGDRAYGYTF
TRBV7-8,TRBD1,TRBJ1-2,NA,TGTGCCAGCAGCTGGACAGGGGGCTACACCTTC,CASSWTGGYTF
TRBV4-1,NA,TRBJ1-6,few,TGCGCCAGCAGCCCCCACCAGGGATACGATAATTCACCCCTCCACTTT,CASSPHQGYDNSPLHF
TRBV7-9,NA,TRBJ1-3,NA,TGTGCCAGCAGCTTTCGTCCAAACACCATATATTTT,CASSFRPNTIYF
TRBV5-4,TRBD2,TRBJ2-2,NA,TGTGCCAGCAGCCTGGAGGGACTAGCGTATACGAACACCGGGGAGCTGTTTTTT,CASSLEGLAYTNTGELFF
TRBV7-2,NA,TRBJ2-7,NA,TGTGCCAGCAGCTCCGACACAGGGGAGCAGTACTTC,CASSSDTGEQYF
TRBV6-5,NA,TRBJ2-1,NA,TGTGCCAGCAGTTACTCTACCGGGAATGAGCAGTTCTTC,CASSYSTGNEQFF
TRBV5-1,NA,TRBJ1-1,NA,TGCGCCAGCAGCTTGTTAGGTACAGAAGAAGCTTTCTTT,CASSLLGTEEAFF
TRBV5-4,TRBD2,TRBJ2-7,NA,TGTGCCAGCAGCTTTAGCGGGCTTTCCTACGAGCAGTACTTC,CASSFSGLSYEQYF
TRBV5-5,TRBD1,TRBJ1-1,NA,TGTGCCAGCAGCTTGGAAAGGGGGCTGAGTGCTTTCTTT,CASSLERGLSAFF
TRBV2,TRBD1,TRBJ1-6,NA,TGTGCCAGCAGGCCCGACAGGGTGAATAATTCACCCCTCCACTTT,CASRPDRVNNSPLHF
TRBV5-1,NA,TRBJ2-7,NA,TGCGCCAGCATCCCCGAGGGATCCTACGAGCAGTACTTC,CASIPEGSYEQYF
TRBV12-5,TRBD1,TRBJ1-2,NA,TGTGCTAGTGGTTTGGTACAGGGGTCCATCTATGGCTACACCTTC,CASGLVQGSIYGYTF
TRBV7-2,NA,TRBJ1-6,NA,TGTGCCAGCAGCTCCTCCCCGGGTAATTCACCCCTCCACTTT,CASSSSPGNSPLHF
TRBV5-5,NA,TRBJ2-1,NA,TGTGCCAGCAGCCAAGATCCTGGGGGGGGCGGCAATGAGCAGTTCTTC,CASSQDPGGGGNEQFF